The next 27 T cell receptor beta chains were all read from a single sample in a study of T-cell memory formation after mild COVID-19. From the 5' RACE reads, TCRdb called clonotypes with MiXCR, one entry per CDR3 protein. Of about 390,000 distinct CDR3 sequences listed, about 16% were seen once; the top ten hold roughly 21%. Sequencing used PBMCs or a T cell subset sorted from them (not recorded which). Every receptor here comes from a man younger than 30 who had mild COVID-19 (a few samples of this study predate the infection). Cell type and time point are not known.

Concerning this clonotype: A much larger clone sits a single nucleotide away, making a read error possible. The chain recombines TRBV7-2 with TRBJ2-5, with TRBD2 as a possible D gene (6 bases). V shed 5 bases and J shed 9 bases, with 22 bases lying between them. CDR1 and CDR2 (germline): SGHTA, FQGNSA. The CDR3 consists of 15 residues. The CDR3 region is CASSPRTQLWEAQYF. CDR3 DNA: TGTGCCAGCAGCCCGCGGACACAGCTATGGGAGGCCCAGTACTTC. The whole variable domain, remainder taken from reference TRBV7-2 and TRBJ2-5, is GAGVSQSPSNKVTEKGKDVELRCDPISGHTALYWYRQSLGQGLEFLIYFQGNSAPDKSGLPSDRFSAERTGGSVSTLTIQRTQQEDSAVYLCASSPRTQLWEAQYFGPGTRLLVL.

The sample holds a few counts of this clonotype. This chain uses TRBV7-8 with TRBJ2-5; 7 bases agree with TRBD1. Trimming removed 5 bases from V and 1 base from J; junction bases left unmatched: 7. CDR1 SGHVS and CDR2 FQNEAQ come from the germline V gene. The CDR3 is 15 residues long. The chain's CDR3 is CASSPPGQIQETQYF. The CDR3 bases are TGTGCCAGCAGCCCACCGGGACAGATCCAAGAGACCCAGTACTTC.

V is TRBV12-3 or TRBV12-4 and J is TRBJ2-3, with D unresolved. The ends were cut back, 6 bases at V and 0 bases at J, with 7 bases in the middle. This CDR3 region has 13 residues. In DNA, the CDR3 is TGTGCCAGCAGATGGGCGAGCACAGATACGCAGTATTTT. It encodes CASRWASTDTQYF.

The V gene is TRBV4-3, the J gene TRBJ1-4; D uncertain. Germline V gene sequence: CDR1 LGHNA, CDR2 YSLEER. Trimming took 0 bases from V and 5 from J, leaving 13 bases between them. The CDR3 sequence is 16 residues long. CDR3: CASSQDRQVGNEKLFF. CDR3 sequence (DNA): TGCGCCAGCAGCCAAGATCGGCAGGTGGGGAATGAAAAACTGTTTTTT.

The sample holds a few counts of this clonotype. The V and J genes are TRBV3-1 and TRBJ1-6; D uncertain. Germline V CDR1 and CDR2: LGHDT, YNNKEL (reference sequence). Trimming stripped 7 bases from V and 10 bases from J, with 14 bases between. The length of the CDR3 is 13 residues. CDR3 DNA sequence: TGTGCCAGCACGGCAGGAGGTTACTCACCCCTCCACTTT. It codes for CASTAGGYSPLHF.

This clonotype was counted only a few times. The chain uses TRBV10-2 and TRBJ2-3, with 11 bases fitting TRBD2. The CDR3 spans 15 residues. V lost 7 bases, J lost 8 bases, and 11 bases stayed unmatched. Germline CDR1 WSHSY, CDR2 SAAADI. This chain's CDR3 is CASTRLAGSFGTQYF. The CDR3 DNA is TGCGCCAGCACCAGACTAGCGGGGTCCTTTGGTACGCAGTATTTT.

This clonotype occurred a few times. The rearrangement uses TRBV12-3 or TRBV12-4 and TRBJ2-3; 10 bases fit TRBD1. This CDR3 contains 16 residues. With V trimmed by 5 bases and J by 2 bases, 7 bases remained unmatched. The CDR3 reads CASSPYGQGDTDTQYF. Here the CDR3 DNA reads TGTGCCAGCAGTCCCTATGGACAGGGGGACACAGATACGCAGTATTTT.

This clonotype was observed a handful of times. This chain uses TRBV24-1 with TRBJ2-5, with a weak D call TRBD2 (5 bases). Trimming cost V 4 bases and J 5 bases, with 16 bases left between them. The germline gives CDR1 KGHDR, CDR2 SFDVKD. The CDR3 runs to 15 residues. CDR3 residues: CATSDPRGEGETQYF. For the CDR3, the DNA is TGTGCCACCAGTGACCCCCGGGGAGAAGGGGAGACCCAGTACTTC.

This clonotype was observed many times. CDR3 region: CASSLMGLRSGELFF. CDR3 DNA: TGTGCCAGCAGTTTAATGGGGCTCCGATCCGGGGAGCTGTTTTTT. The chain recombines TRBV12-3 or TRBV12-4 with TRBJ2-2; D might be TRBD1 (5 bases). The V end lost 2 bases, the J end lost 6 bases, and 13 bases lay between the germline ends. The CDR3 spans 15 residues.

This clonotype has more than one count but fewer than ten. The genes are TRBV20-1 and TRBJ2-7; D ambiguous. With 7 bases removed from V and 5 bases from J, the gap between germline ends came to 18 bases. This CDR3 comprises 13 residues. The V gene's germline CDR1 is DFQATT and CDR2 SNEGSKA (reference sequence). The DNA for the CDR3 is TGCAGTGTCAAAGGCCCCAGAATGAACGAGCAGTACGTC. Encoded protein: CSVKGPRMNEQYV.

The CDR3 sequence is CASSLVLAGSYEQYF. CDR3 sequence (DNA): TGTGCCAGCAGCTTAGTGCTAGCGGGGAGCTACGAGCAGTACTTC. This chain uses TRBV7-2 with TRBJ2-7; TRBD2 aligns across 9 bases. With V trimmed by 1 base and J by 3 bases, 4 bases remained unmatched. This CDR3 contains 15 residues. Germline loops: CDR1 SGHTA, CDR2 FQGNSA.

This clonotype was seen only a few times. The chain is built from TRBV5-1 and TRBJ2-7, with a possible D match to TRBD2 (6 bases). The CDR3 runs 12 residues. Trimming cost V 5 bases and J 5 bases, with 11 bases left between them. Germline CDR1 reads SGHRS; CDR2 reads YFSETQ. The CDR3 sequence: CASSWAGNEQYF. DNA for the CDR3: TGCGCCAGCAGTTGGGCGGGGAACGAGCAGTACTTC. The variable domain in full, with the rest retrieved from reference TRBV5-1 and TRBJ2-7, is KAGVTQTPRYLIKTRGQQVTLSCSPISGHRSVSWYQQTPGQGLQFLFEYFSETQRNKGNFPGRFSGRQFSNSRSEMNVSTLELGDSALYLCASSWAGNEQYFGPGTRLTVT.

This clonotype showed up just a few times. The rearrangement links TRBV4-2 to TRBJ1-2; 7 nucleotides line up with TRBD1. The trim removed 1 base at V and 4 bases at J, leaving 3 bases unmatched. The germline gives CDR1 LGHNA, CDR2 YNFKEQ. CDR3 length: 14 amino acids. The CDR3 loop is CASSQGQGTYGYTF. As DNA, the CDR3 is TGTGCCAGCAGCCAAGGACAGGGAACCTATGGCTACACCTTC.

V usage is TRBV5-1 and J usage is TRBJ2-5, with D unresolved. This CDR3 is built from 14 residues. The germline CDR1 and CDR2 sequences are SGHRS and YFSETQ. With 0 bases removed from V and 4 bases from J, the gap between germline ends came to 10 bases. For the CDR3, the DNA is TGCGCCAGCAGCTTGGAGGGTCCTCGAGAGACCCAGTACTTC. It specifies CASSLEGPRETQYF.

The chain is built from TRBV29-1 and TRBJ1-3; 8 bases are a match to TRBD1. Germline lookup yields CDR1 SQVTM and CDR2 ANQGSEA. The CDR3 length is 14 residues. J was trimmed by 0 bases and V by 6 bases; bases with no gene match: 4. CDR3 in amino acids: CSVLGTGSGNTIYF. The CDR3 DNA reads TGCAGCGTCCTAGGGACAGGCTCTGGAAACACCATATATTTT.

The rearrangement links TRBV4-1 to TRBJ1-1, with 7 bases that match TRBD1. Germline CDR1 is MGHRA and CDR2 is YSYEKL. V shed 3 bases, J shed 1 base, and the junction held 5 bases outside the gene matches. The CDR3 is made up of 15 amino acids. The DNA for the CDR3 is TGCGCCAGCAGCCAGCCCAACAGGGGGAACACTGAAGCTTTCTTT. Amino acid sequence: CASSQPNRGNTEAFF.

This clonotype has just a few counts. This rearrangement joins TRBV28 to TRBJ1-2; TRBD1 might be the D (5 bases). V was pared by 6 bases and J by 1 base, with 12 bases between. The CDR3 extends over 14 amino acids. The germline V gene has CDR1 MDHEN and CDR2 SYDVKM. The CDR3 reads CASSGHSINYGYTF. The CDR3 nucleotides read TGTGCCAGCAGCGGACACAGCATTAACTATGGCTACACCTTC.

The chain links TRBV28 to TRBJ2-7; D remains unclear. The CDR3 loop spans 15 amino acids. CDR1 MDHEN and CDR2 SYDVKM come from the germline V gene. Trimming removed 7 bases from V and 1 base from J, with 17 bases in between. CDR3: CASNGPGRVSYEQYF. The DNA for the CDR3 is TGTGCCAGCAACGGACCGGGTCGAGTATCCTACGAGCAGTACTTC.

This clonotype was counted many times. The chain links TRBV5-1 to TRBJ2-5; 9 positions agree with TRBD1. V lost 5 bases, J lost 3 bases, and 2 bases stayed unmatched. The germline V gene has CDR1 SGHRS and CDR2 YFSETQ. The CDR3 runs to 13 residues. CDR3 coding DNA: TGCGCCAGCAGGAGGACAGGGGAAGAGACCCAGTACTTC. It translates to CASRRTGEETQYF.

This clonotype was observed a handful of times. This chain joins TRBV7-9 and TRBJ2-5; D unresolved. The CDR3 is 16 amino acids. The V gene lost 4 bases and the J gene lost 0 bases, with 15 bases spanning the gap. Germline V gene sequence: CDR1 SEHNR, CDR2 FQNEAQ (reference sequence). The CDR3 loop reads CASSSILGPYQETQYF. The CDR3 DNA reads as TGTGCCAGCAGCTCTATACTTGGCCCGTACCAAGAGACCCAGTACTTC. The full variable domain, rest sourced from reference TRBV7-9 and TRBJ2-5, is DTGVSQNPRHKITKRGQNVTFRCDPISEHNRLYWYRQTLGQGPEFLTYFQNEAQLEKSRLLSDRFSAERPKGSFSTLEIQRTEQGDSAMYLCASSSILGPYQETQYFGPGTRLLVL.

This clonotype was seen many times. This chain uses TRBV5-1 with TRBJ2-1; 13 nucleotides agree with TRBD2. This CDR3 has 18 residues. J was trimmed by 0 bases and V by 4 bases; bases with no gene match: 7. Germline V gives CDR1 SGHRS, CDR2 YFSETQ. In DNA form, the CDR3 reads TGCGCCAGCAGCACCGGGACTAGCGGGAAGAGCTCCTACAATGAGCAGTTCTTC. It codes for CASSTGTSGKSSYNEQFF.

This clonotype was detected only a few times. The V gene is TRBV6-6, the J gene TRBJ1-3; D is undetermined. Trimming stripped 1 base from V and 0 bases from J, with 7 bases between. The CDR3 is made up of 15 amino acids. CDR1 MNHNY and CDR2 SVGAGI come from the germline V gene (reference sequence). Written as DNA, the CDR3 is TGTGCCAGCAGTTACTTCGGGGACTCTGGAAACACCATATATTTT. This translates into CASSYFGDSGNTIYF.

This clonotype occurred many times. The chain couples TRBV7-2 to TRBJ2-7, with D unresolved. The CDR3 has 11 amino acids. CDR1 is SGHTA and CDR2 is FQGNSA in the germline V gene. The V end was cut by 5 bases, the J end by 0 bases, with 2 bases between. The CDR3 DNA is TGTGCCAGCAGCGGCTCCTACGAGCAGTACTTC. It translates to CASSGSYEQYF.

The rearrangement joins TRBV4-1 to TRBJ2-1; 11 nucleotides agree with TRBD2. The CDR3 totals 15 residues. Germline lookup yields CDR1 MGHRA and CDR2 YSYEKL. The trim removed 4 bases at V and 8 bases at J, leaving 7 bases unmatched. CDR3 sequence reads: CASSLTSGDLHEQFF. For the CDR3, the DNA is TGCGCCAGCAGCCTGACTAGCGGGGATCTCCATGAGCAGTTCTTC.

Ten or more counts support this clonotype. The J gene is TRBJ1-1, the V gene TRBV7-2; 8 nucleotides line up with TRBD1. Germline V gene data show CDR1 as SGHTA and CDR2 as FQGNSA. Losses at the gene ends were 2 bases for V and 5 bases for J; bases not matched to a gene: 4. The CDR3 is made up of 14 amino acids. CDR3: CASSLRTGPTEAFF. The CDR3 coding sequence is TGTGCCAGCAGCTTAAGGACAGGGCCGACTGAAGCTTTCTTT.

V and J are TRBV18 and TRBJ1-1; no clear D. There are 15 residues in the CDR3. Looked up from germline, CDR1 is KGHSH and CDR2 is LQKENI. Trimming pared 0 bases from V and 0 bases from J, leaving 8 bases between. CDR3 amino acids: CASSPPSVLNTEAFF. The CDR3 DNA sequence: TGTGCCAGCTCACCACCGAGCGTCCTGAACACTGAAGCTTTCTTT.

This sequence joins TRBV11-2 and TRBJ2-5, with 8 bases that match TRBD1. With V trimmed by 6 bases and J by 7 bases, 7 bases remained unmatched. The CDR3 runs to 13 residues. Germline V gene sequence: CDR1 SGHAT, CDR2 FQNNGV. DNA for the CDR3: TGTGCCAGCAGTTGGACAGGGTCGTCGACCCAGTACTTC. Protein sequence: CASSWTGSSTQYF.